The 25 T cell receptor beta chains below all came from one sample that was sequenced in a study of T cells in Graves' hyperthyroidism and ophthalmopathy. Researchers amplified the TCR beta CDR3 regions from RNA transcripts. An initial round of RT-PCR targeting the TCR CDR3 relied on the HTBI primer set. TCRdb used MiXCR to reprocess the multiplex PCR reads, holding one entry per CDR3 protein. The sample lists more than 55,000 distinct CDR3 sequences, about 53% occurring once. The sequenced sample was blood. Receptors originate from a woman aged 55-75 years with Graves' ophthalmopathy.

A word on this clonotype: This may stem from a read error, because a much larger clone lies one nucleotide away. The CDR3 ends on some other residue instead of the conserved phenylalanine or tryptophan, so this is likely a read error. This rearrangement joins TRBV28 to TRBJ2-5; 8 bases are shared with TRBD2. V dropped 3 bases and J dropped 3; count of bases not matched to a gene: 0. The germline gives CDR1 MDHEN, CDR2 SYDVKM. CDR3 length equals 13 residues. The CDR3 coding sequence is TGTGCCAGCAGTTTCGGGGGGGAAGAGACCCAGTACTTA. Its translation: CASSFGGEETQYL.

The count of this clonotype is one. The chain employs TRBV6-5 and TRBJ1-1; D unclear. Trimming removed 2 bases from V and 4 bases from J, with 8 bases in between. The CDR3 length is 13 residues. Looked up from germline, CDR1 is MNHEY and CDR2 is SVGAGI. In DNA form, the CDR3 reads TGTGCCAGCAGTTACGAGGAATTCACTGAAGCTTTCTTT. Residues: CASSYEEFTEAFF.

Concerning this clonotype itself: The junction shows a germline mismatch at one end, possibly a read error. V gene TRBV7-7 combines with J gene TRBJ2-2; D is unresolved. Germline V gene sequence: CDR1 SSHAT, CDR2 FNYEAQ (reference sequence). The CDR3 extends over 13 amino acids. The CDR3 DNA follows: TGTGCTAGCAGCTCTAGGTCTAGCGGGGAGCTGTTTTTT. This gives the protein CASSSRSSGELFF.

The rearrangement joins TRBV5-1 to TRBJ2-1; TRBD2 is a possible D gene (6 bases). This CDR3 spans 13 amino acids. V was cut by 1 base and J by 9 bases, with 11 bases left in between. The germline V gene encodes CDR1 SGHRS and CDR2 YFSETQ. Written as DNA, the CDR3 is TGCGCCAGCAGCTTGACCGCGGGACGTGAGCAGTTCTTC. This translates into CASSLTAGREQFF.

This chain uses TRBV5-4 with TRBJ2-1, with TRBD1 identical over 8 bases. The V gene end was trimmed by 5 bases and the J gene end by 0 bases; junction bases not matched to a gene: 10. Looked up from germline, CDR1 is SGHNT and CDR2 is YYREEE (reference sequence). The CDR3 length is 17 residues. CDR3 loop: CASSVGWTGSSYNEQFF. The CDR3 DNA sequence: TGTGCCAGCAGTGTTGGATGGACAGGGAGCTCCTACAATGAGCAGTTCTTC.

This clonotype was recorded many times. This chain joins TRBV2 and TRBJ2-2; 11 nucleotides line up with TRBD2. Germline V gives CDR1 SNHLY, CDR2 FYNNEI. This CDR3 comprises 15 residues. After removal of 7 bases from V and 7 bases from J, the junction contained 8 bases not matched to a gene. The CDR3 nucleotides read TGTGCCAGCAAAATAGCGGGGGGGCCTAACGGGGAGCTGTTTTTT. As protein: CASKIAGGPNGELFF.

This clonotype is medium-sized within its sample. The gene calls are TRBV2 and TRBJ2-1; D perhaps matches TRBD2 (6 bases). Germline assignment: CDR1 SNHLY and CDR2 FYNNEI. This CDR3 spans 16 amino acids. Trimming took off 4 bases at V and 1 base at J, with 14 bases between the two ends. The DNA for the CDR3 is TGTGCCAGCAGTGGGGTGGGGACTCGTTCCTACAATGAGCAGTTCTTC. Translated, it gives CASSGVGTRSYNEQFF.

V is TRBV20-1 and J is TRBJ2-6; D is possibly TRBD2 (6 bases). CDR1 is DFQATT, CDR2 SNEGSKA, per germline (reference sequence). Deletions cut 2 bases from V and 0 bases from J, with 11 bases between. This CDR3 is built from 16 residues. CDR3 coding DNA: TGCAGTGCTAGACCCCCGGAGGGCTCTGGGGCCAACGTCCTGACTTTC. Encoded protein: CSARPPEGSGANVLTF.

This clonotype has a handful of counts. The junction departs from germline at one end; a sequencing error may be responsible. V usage is TRBV28 and J usage is TRBJ2-5, with 10 bases matching TRBD2. The CDR3 is 13 amino acids. The germline V gene has CDR1 MDHEN and CDR2 SYDVKM. CDR3 loop: CASTSGGVEAQYF. CDR3 in DNA: TGTGCCAGCACAAGCGGGGGGGTAGAGGCCCAGTACTTC.

The DNA of the CDR3 is TGTGCCAGCAGTGTAACTAGCGGGGGTAGTGGCTACACCTTC. Protein product: CASSVTSGGSGYTF. The V call is TRBV2, the J call TRBJ1-2; tentative D call: TRBD1 (5 bases). CDR1 SNHLY and CDR2 FYNNEI come from the germline V gene. Trimming cost V 4 bases and J 7 bases, with 16 bases left between them. This CDR3 region has 14 residues.

This sequence joins TRBV20-1 and TRBJ1-6; D might be TRBD1 (6 bases). Germline V CDR1 and CDR2: DFQATT, SNEGSKA (reference sequence). The V end was cut by 3 bases, the J end by 13 bases, with 16 bases between. CDR3 size: 13 residues. For the CDR3, the DNA is TGCAGTGCTAGTTTAGGGGGACGGAGCCCCCTCCACTTT. Amino acid sequence: CSASLGGRSPLHF.

This clonotype occurred many times. V gene TRBV4-2 combines with J gene TRBJ1-5; no definite D call. From germline, CDR1 is LGHNA and CDR2 YNFKEQ. The ends were cut back, 1 base at V and 4 bases at J, with 5 bases in the middle. The CDR3 has 13 amino acids. For the CDR3, the DNA is TGTGCCAGCAGCCAAGGGGGTAATCAGCCCCAGCATTTT. Translating it yields CASSQGGNQPQHF.

The J gene is TRBJ1-4, the V gene TRBV5-1, with 10 bases lining up with TRBD1. The CDR3 has 15 amino acids. Germline V gene data show CDR1 as SGHRS and CDR2 as YFSETQ. The junction had 7 bases not matched to a gene; V was cut back by 4 bases and J by 7 bases. CDR3 sequence reads: CASSLRQGASEKLFF. Written as DNA, the CDR3 is TGCGCCAGCAGCCTCCGACAGGGGGCGTCTGAAAAACTGTTTTTT.

The rearrangement joins TRBV5-1 to TRBJ2-1; TRBD2 matches 9 bases. The CDR3 loop spans 14 amino acids. Germline lookup yields CDR1 SGHRS and CDR2 YFSETQ. J gave up 8 bases and V 2 bases, and 5 bases lay outside the gene matches. CDR3 in amino acids: CASSFSGGLYEQFF. The CDR3 DNA reads as TGCGCCAGCAGCTTCAGCGGGGGGCTCTATGAGCAGTTCTTC.

This rearrangement joins TRBV20-1 to TRBJ1-2, with D possibly being TRBD1 (5 bases). The CDR3 covers 14 residues. Germline-derived CDR1 and CDR2 are DFQATT and SNEGSKA (reference sequence). With 2 bases removed from V and 4 bases from J, the gap between germline ends came to 14 bases. Here the CDR3 DNA reads TGCAGTGCTAGAAGCAGGGATTCCGGCTATGGCTACACCTTC. It codes for CSARSRDSGYGYTF.

The rearrangement uses TRBV7-2 and TRBJ2-3, with D perhaps matching TRBD1 or TRBD2 (5 bases each). Per the germline V gene, CDR1 is SGHTA and CDR2 is FQGNSA. The CDR3 contains 17 residues. V lost 6 bases to trimming and J lost 6 bases, with 25 bases between them. CDR3 nucleotide sequence: TGTGCCAGCAGTATAGGACCTAGGGGCGAGGGACGGGATACGCAGTATTTT. Its translation is CASSIGPRGEGRDTQYF.

This chain joins TRBV19 and TRBJ2-3, with D perhaps TRBD1 or TRBD2 (5 bases each). Germline CDR1 reads LNHDA; CDR2 reads SQIVND (reference sequence). V was trimmed by 11 bases and J by 1 base, leaving 16 bases between them. The CDR3 has 14 amino acids. The CDR3: CASTPGLGTDTQYF. The CDR3 nucleotides read TGTGCCTCAACGCCGGGGCTAGGCACAGATACGCAGTATTTT.

This rearrangement joins TRBV7-8 to TRBJ2-7, with TRBD2 identical over 12 bases. After removal of 5 bases from V and 7 bases from J, the junction contained 6 bases not matched to a gene. The CDR3 contains 14 residues. Germline CDR1 SGHVS, CDR2 FQNEAQ. CDR3: CASSPRTSGEEQYF. The CDR3 bases are TGTGCCAGCAGCCCTCGGACTAGCGGGGAAGAGCAGTACTTC.

This clonotype was counted many times. V usage is TRBV7-6 and J usage is TRBJ1-6, with 7 positions matching TRBD1. Trimming took 1 base from V and 0 from J; bases not matched to a gene: 6. The CDR3 is 18 residues long. Germline lookup yields CDR1 SGHVS and CDR2 FNYEAQ. The CDR3 loop reads CASSLGGGLSSYNSPLHF. The CDR3 bases are TGTGCCAGCAGCTTAGGAGGGGGCCTTAGCTCCTATAATTCACCCCTCCACTTT. The full variable domain, in which reference TRBV7-6 and TRBJ1-6 provide the parts outside the CDR3, is GAGVSQSPRYKVTKRGQDVALRCDPISGHVSLYWYRQALGQGPEFLTYFNYEAQQDKSGLPNDRFSAERPEGSISTLTIQRTEQRDSAMYRCASSLGGGLSSYNSPLHFGNGTRLTVT.

To note about this clonotype: Compared with germline, one end of the junction differs, possibly owing to a read error. This rearrangement joins TRBV5-1 to TRBJ2-1; the D gene is possibly TRBD1 (6 bases). The CDR3 has 14 amino acids. Germline V gene lookup returns CDR1 SGHRS and CDR2 YFSETQ. The CDR3 nucleotides are TGCGCCAGCAGACCAAGGACAGAATACAATGAGCAGTCCTTC. Its protein is CASRPRTEYNEQSF.

This clonotype was seen many times. The chain is built from TRBV18 and TRBJ2-1; D is uncertain. CDR1 and CDR2 from the germline V gene are KGHSH and LQKENI. The CDR3 has 12 residues. V shed 5 bases and J shed 6 bases, with 8 bases lying between them. The CDR3 protein is CASSTTTNEQFF. DNA of the CDR3: TGTGCCAGCTCAACTACTACCAATGAGCAGTTCTTC.

On this clonotype: An end of the junction does not agree with germline; a read error may underlie this. The chain recombines TRBV7-3 with TRBJ2-7, with a weak D call TRBD2 (6 bases). The CDR3 extends over 12 amino acids. In germline, CDR1 is SGHTA, CDR2 FQGTGA. The CDR3 region has the DNA TGTGCTAGCAGCCTCGCCCGGGGAGGGCAGTACTTC. Its translation: CASSLARGGQYF.

The CDR3 region has the DNA TGTGCCAGCAGCTTCTCCGGGGGGGCCTCCCCCTACGAGCAGTACTTC. It specifies CASSFSGGASPYEQYF. The chain combines TRBV7-2 with TRBJ2-7, with 8 bases fitting TRBD2. The CDR3 consists of 16 residues. Per germline, CDR1 SGHTA and CDR2 FQGNSA. V gave up 3 bases and J gave up 2 bases; unmatched junction bases: 9.

This clonotype was counted many times. V is TRBV5-6 and J is TRBJ2-1, with TRBD2 identical over 7 bases. The CDR3 covers 15 residues. V lost 5 bases and J lost 5; bases outside the gene matches: 10. Germline values: CDR1 SGHDT, CDR2 YYEEEE. The CDR3 DNA reads TGTGCCAGCAGACCAGTAGCGGGTATCAACAATGAGCAGTTCTTC. Its translation: CASRPVAGINNEQFF.

The chain has TRBV20-1 and TRBJ2-1, with D hard to call. The CDR3 runs 16 residues. V lost 0 bases, J lost 2 bases, and 14 bases lay in between. CDR1 and CDR2 (germline): DFQATT, SNEGSKA (reference sequence). The CDR3 DNA is TGCAGTGCTAGAGACGGTAGTGGTGGGGCCTACAATGAGCAGTTCTTC. Its protein is CSARDGSGGAYNEQFF.